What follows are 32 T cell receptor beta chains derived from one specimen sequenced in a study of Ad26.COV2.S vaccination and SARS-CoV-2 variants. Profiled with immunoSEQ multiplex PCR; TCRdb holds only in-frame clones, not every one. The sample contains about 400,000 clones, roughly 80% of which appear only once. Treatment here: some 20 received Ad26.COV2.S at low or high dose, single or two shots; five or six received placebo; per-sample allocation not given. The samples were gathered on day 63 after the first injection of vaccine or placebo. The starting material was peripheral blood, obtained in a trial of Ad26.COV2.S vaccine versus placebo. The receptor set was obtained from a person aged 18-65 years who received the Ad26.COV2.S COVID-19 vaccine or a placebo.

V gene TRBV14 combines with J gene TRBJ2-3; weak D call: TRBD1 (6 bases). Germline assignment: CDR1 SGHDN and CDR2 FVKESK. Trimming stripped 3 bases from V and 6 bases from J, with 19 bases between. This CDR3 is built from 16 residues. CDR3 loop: CASSHLGGSVVDTQYF. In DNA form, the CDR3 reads TGTGCCAGCAGCCATTTAGGGGGATCGGTGGTTGATACGCAGTATTTT.

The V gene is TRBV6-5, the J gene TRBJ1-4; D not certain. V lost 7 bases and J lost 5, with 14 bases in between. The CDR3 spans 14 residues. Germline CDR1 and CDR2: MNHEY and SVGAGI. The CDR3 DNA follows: TGTGCCAGCACCCTAAGCGGGCCAAATGAAAAACTGTTTTTT. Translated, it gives CASTLSGPNEKLFF.

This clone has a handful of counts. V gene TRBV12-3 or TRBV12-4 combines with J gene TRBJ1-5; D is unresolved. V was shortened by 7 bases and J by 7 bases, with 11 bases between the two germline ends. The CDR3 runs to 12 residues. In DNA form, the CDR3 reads TGTGCCAGCACCCTTCAAGAACAGCCCCAGCATTTT. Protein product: CASTLQEQPQHF.

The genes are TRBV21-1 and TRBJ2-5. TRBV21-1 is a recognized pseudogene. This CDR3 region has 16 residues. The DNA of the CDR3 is TGTGCCAGCAGCGGCCGACCGGGACCGAGACAAGAGACCCAGTACTTC. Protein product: CASSGRPGPRQETQYF.

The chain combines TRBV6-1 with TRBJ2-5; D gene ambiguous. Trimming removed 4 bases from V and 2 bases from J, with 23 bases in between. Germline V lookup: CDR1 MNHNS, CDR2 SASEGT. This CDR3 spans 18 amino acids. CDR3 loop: CASSADTTNVGGQETQYF. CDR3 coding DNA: TGTGCCAGCAGTGCGGATACAACCAACGTGGGCGGTCAAGAGACCCAGTACTTC.

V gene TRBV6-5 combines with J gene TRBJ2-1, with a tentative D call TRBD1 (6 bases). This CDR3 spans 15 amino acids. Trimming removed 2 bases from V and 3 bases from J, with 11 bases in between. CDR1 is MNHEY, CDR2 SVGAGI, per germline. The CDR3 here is CASSYIQGIYNEQFF. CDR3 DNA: TGTGCCAGCAGTTACATCCAGGGGATCTACAATGAGCAGTTCTTC.

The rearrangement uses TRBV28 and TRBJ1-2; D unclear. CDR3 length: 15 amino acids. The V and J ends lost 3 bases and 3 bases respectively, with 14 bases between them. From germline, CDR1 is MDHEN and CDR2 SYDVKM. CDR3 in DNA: TGTGCCAGCAGTTTTGGAGGGTATTCATACTATGGCTACACCTTC. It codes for CASSFGGYSYYGYTF.

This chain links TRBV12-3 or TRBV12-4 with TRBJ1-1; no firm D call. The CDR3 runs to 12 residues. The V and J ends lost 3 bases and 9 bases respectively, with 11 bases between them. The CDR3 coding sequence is TGTGCCAGCAGTTTCCGCTACGGGAAAGCTTTCTTT. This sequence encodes CASSFRYGKAFF.

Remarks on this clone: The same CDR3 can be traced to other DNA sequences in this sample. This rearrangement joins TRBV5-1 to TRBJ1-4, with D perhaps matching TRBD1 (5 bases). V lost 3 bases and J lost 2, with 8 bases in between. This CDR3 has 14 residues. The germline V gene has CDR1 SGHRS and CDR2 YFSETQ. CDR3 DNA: TGCGCCAGCAGCTCGGGACGGACTAATGAAAAACTGTTTTTT. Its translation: CASSSGRTNEKLFF.

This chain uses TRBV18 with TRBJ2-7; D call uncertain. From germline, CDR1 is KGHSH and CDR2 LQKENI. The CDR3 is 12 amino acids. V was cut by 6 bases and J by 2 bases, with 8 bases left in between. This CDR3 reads CASSPSAYEQYF. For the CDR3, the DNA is TGTGCCAGCTCCCCTTCCGCCTACGAGCAGTACTTC.

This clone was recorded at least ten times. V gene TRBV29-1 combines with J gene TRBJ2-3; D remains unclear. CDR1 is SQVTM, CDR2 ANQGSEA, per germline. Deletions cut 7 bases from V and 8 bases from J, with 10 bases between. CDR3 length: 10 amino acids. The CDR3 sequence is CSAVRGTQYF. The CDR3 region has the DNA TGCAGCGCCGTCCGAGGTACGCAGTATTTT.

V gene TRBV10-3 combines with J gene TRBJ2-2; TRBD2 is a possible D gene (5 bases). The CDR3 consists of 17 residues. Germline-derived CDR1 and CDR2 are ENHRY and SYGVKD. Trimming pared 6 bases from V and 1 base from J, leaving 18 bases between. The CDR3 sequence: CAISRNMAGGNTGELFF. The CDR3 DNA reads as TGTGCCATCAGCCGGAACATGGCAGGAGGGAACACCGGGGAGCTGTTTTTT.

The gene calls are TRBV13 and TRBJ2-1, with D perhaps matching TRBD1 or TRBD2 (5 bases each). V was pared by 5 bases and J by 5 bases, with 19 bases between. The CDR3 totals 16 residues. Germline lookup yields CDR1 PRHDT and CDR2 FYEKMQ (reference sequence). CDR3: CASSPPPGAEDNEQFF. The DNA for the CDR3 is TGTGCCAGCAGCCCGCCCCCCGGGGCAGAGGACAATGAGCAGTTCTTC.

Here the CDR3 reads CASSPFPGTPSGNTIYF. For the CDR3, the DNA is TGTGCCAGCTCACCGTTCCCCGGGACACCCTCTGGAAACACCATATATTTT. The chain combines TRBV18 with TRBJ1-3; D may be TRBD1 (6 bases). The CDR3 length is 17 residues. Germline-derived CDR1 and CDR2 are KGHSH and LQKENI. V was shortened by 3 bases and J by 0 bases, with 15 bases between the two germline ends.

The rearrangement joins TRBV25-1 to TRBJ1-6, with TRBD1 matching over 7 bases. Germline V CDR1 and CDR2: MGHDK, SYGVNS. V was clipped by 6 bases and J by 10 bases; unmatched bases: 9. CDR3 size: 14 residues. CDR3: CASSRVGGGSPLHF. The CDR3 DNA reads TGTGCCAGCAGCAGGGTAGGGGGCGGATCACCCCTCCACTTT.

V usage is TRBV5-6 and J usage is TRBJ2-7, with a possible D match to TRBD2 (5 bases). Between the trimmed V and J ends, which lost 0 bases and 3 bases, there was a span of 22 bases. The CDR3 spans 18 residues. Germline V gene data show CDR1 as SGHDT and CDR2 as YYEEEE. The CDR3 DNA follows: TGTGCCAGCAGCTTGGAGTCGGGGAGTCGTGAAGGTTACTACGAGCAGTACTTC. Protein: CASSLESGSREGYYEQYF.

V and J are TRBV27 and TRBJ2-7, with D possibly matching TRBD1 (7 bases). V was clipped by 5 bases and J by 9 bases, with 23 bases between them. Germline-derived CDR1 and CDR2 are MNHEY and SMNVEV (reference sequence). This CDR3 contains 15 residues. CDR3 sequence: CASSPAGQPIRGQYF. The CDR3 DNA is TGTGCCAGCAGTCCGGCGGGACAGCCTATACGGGGGCAGTACTTC.

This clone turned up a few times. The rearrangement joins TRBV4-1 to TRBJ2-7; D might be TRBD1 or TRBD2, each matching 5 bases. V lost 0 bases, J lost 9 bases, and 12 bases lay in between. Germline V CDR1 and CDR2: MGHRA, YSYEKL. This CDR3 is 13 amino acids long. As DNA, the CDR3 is TGCGCCAGCAGCCAAGAGCGCGCCGGGGCGCAGTACTTC. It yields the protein CASSQERAGAQYF.

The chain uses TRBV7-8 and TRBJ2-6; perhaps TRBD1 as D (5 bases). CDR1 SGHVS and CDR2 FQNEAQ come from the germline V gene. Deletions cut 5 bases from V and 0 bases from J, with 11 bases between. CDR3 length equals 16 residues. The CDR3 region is CASSSRQSSGANVLTF. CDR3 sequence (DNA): TGTGCCAGCAGCAGTCGACAGTCCTCTGGGGCCAACGTCCTGACTTTC. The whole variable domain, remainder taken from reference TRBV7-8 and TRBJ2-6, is GAGVSQSPRYKVAKRGQDVALRCDPISGHVSLFWYQQALGQGPEFLTYFQNEAQLDKSGLPSDRFFAERPEGSVSTLKIQRTQQEDSAVYLCASSSRQSSGANVLTFGAGSRLTVL.

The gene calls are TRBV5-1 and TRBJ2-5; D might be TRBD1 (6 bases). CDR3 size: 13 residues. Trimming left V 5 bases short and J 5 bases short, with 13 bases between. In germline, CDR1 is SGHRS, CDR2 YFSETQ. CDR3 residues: CASSYRVQETQYF. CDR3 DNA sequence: TGCGCCAGCAGTTACAGGGTGCAGGAGACCCAGTACTTC.

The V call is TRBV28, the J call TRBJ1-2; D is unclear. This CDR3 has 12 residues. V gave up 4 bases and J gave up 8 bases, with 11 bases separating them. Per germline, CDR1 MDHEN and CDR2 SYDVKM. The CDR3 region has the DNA TGTGCCAGCAGTTCCTCCCGACCCGGCTACACCTTC. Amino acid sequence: CASSSSRPGYTF.

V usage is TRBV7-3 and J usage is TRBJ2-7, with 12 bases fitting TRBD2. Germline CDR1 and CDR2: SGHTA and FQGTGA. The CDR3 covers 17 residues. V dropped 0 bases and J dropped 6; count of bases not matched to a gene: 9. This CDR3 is CASSLTPVLAGGAEQYF. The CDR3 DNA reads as TGTGCCAGCAGCTTAACGCCCGTACTAGCGGGAGGAGCCGAGCAGTACTTC.

CDR3 in DNA: TGTGCCAGCACCCCAGGGAGGGGGACAGGGCTAAACTATGGCTACACCTTC. Translating gives CASTPGRGTGLNYGYTF. The rearrangement links TRBV27 to TRBJ1-2; TRBD1 aligns across 9 bases. Germline V gives CDR1 MNHEY, CDR2 SMNVEV (reference sequence). The trim removed 7 bases at V and 2 bases at J, leaving 14 bases unmatched. The CDR3 length is 17 residues.

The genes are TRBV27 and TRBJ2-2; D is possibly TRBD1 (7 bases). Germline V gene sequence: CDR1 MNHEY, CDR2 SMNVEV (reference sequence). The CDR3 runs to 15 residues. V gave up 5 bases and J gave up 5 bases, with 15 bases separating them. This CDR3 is CASSRQGGGTGELFF. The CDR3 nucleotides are TGTGCCAGCAGTCGACAGGGTGGGGGGACCGGGGAGCTGTTTTTT.

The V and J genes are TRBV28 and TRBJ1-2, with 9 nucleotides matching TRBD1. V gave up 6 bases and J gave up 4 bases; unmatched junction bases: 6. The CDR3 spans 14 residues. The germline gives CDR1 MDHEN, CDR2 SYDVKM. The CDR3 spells CASSRDRARYGYTF. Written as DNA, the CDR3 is TGTGCCAGCAGCCGGGACAGGGCTCGCTATGGCTACACCTTC.

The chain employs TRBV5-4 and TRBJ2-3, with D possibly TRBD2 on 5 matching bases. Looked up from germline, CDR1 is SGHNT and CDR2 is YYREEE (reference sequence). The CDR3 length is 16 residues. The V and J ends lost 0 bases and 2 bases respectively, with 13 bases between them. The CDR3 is CASSLGASGDTDTQYF. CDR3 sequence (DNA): TGTGCCAGCAGCTTGGGGGCCTCCGGGGACACAGATACGCAGTATTTT.

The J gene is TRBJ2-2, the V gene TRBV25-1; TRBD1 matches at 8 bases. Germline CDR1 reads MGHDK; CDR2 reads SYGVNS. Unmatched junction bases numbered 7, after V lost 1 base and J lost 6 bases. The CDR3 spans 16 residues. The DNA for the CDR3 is TGTGCCAGCAGTGAATGGGGCAGGGGGCCGTCCGGGGAGCTGTTTTTT. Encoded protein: CASSEWGRGPSGELFF.

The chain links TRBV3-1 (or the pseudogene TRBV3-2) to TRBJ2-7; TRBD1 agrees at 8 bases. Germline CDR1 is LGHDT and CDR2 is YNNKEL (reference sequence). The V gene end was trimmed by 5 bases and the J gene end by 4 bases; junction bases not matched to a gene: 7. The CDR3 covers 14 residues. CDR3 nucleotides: TGTGCCAGCAGCGCGGACAGGGCGAGGTACGAGCAGTACTTC. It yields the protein CASSADRARYEQYF.

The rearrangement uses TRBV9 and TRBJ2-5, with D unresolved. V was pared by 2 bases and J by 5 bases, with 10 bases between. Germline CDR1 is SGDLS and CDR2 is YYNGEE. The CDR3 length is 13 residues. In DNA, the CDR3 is TGTGCCAGCAGCGTTTCTACCTACGAGACCCAGTACTTC. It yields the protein CASSVSTYETQYF.

The CDR3 sequence: CASSRPMNTEAFF. In DNA, the CDR3 is TGTGCCAGCAGCCGACCGATGAACACTGAAGCTTTCTTT. The chain uses TRBV11-2 and TRBJ1-1, with no clear D. This CDR3 has 13 amino acids. The ends were cut back, 5 bases at V and 0 bases at J, with 7 bases in the middle. CDR1 SGHAT and CDR2 FQNNGV come from the germline V gene.

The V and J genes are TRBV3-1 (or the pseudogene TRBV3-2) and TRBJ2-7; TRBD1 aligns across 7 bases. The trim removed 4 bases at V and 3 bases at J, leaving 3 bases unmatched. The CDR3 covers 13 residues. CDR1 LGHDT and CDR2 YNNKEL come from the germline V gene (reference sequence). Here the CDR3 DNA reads TGTGCCAGCAGCCGCCGGGACAGCTACGAGCAGTACTTC. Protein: CASSRRDSYEQYF.

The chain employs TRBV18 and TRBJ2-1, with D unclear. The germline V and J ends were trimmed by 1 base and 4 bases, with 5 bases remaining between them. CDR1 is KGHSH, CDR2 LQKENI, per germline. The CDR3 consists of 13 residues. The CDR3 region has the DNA TGTGCCAGCTCACCACGAGTTTACAATGAGCAGTTCTTC. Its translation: CASSPRVYNEQFF.